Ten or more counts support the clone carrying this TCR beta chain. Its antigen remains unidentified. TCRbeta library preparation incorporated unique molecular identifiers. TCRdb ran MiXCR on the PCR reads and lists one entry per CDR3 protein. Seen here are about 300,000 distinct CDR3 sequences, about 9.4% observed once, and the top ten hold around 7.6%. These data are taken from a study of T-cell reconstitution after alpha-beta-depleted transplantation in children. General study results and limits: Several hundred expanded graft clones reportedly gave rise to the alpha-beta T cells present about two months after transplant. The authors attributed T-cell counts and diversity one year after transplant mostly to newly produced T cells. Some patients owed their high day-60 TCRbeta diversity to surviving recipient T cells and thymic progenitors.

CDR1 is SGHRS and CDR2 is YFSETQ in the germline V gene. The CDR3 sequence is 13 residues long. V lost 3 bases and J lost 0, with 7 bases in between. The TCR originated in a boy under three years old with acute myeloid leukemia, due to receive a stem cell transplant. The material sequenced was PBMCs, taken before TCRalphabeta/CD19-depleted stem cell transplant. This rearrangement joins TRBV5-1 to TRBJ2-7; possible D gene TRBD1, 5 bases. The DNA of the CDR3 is TGCGCCAGCAGCTCGACAGCCTCCTACGAGCAGTACTTC. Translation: CASSSTASYEQYF.